These T cell receptor beta chains were read from a single sample in a study of cytomegalovirus exposure and HLA in healthy donors. Sequencing was performed with immunoSEQ multiplex PCR; in TCRdb, only in-frame clones are kept and a portion is missing. The sample lists around 63,000 clones, more than 60% occurring once. The sequencing input was PBMCs. The receptors shown here come from a woman younger than 45 in good health and CMV-seronegative. The CDR3 runs from the conserved cysteine through the conserved F or W. Each record gives: V gene, CDR3 protein.

TRBV11-3	CASSSLSKYNEQFF
TRBV5-4	CATRFRTGGLDTQYF
TRBV9	CASSPTTGANTEAFF
TRBV4-1	CASSLAGGLYSGANVLTF
TRBV6-6	CASKAGHSTDTQYF
TRBV4-3	CASSQDHGLVAGSYEQYF
TRBV2	CASSAGTSVPEQFF
TRBV5-5	CASSLEWTGWNTEAFF
TRBV28	CASSSLGQGYGYTF
TRBV2	CASQLTPTGVGYNEQFF
TRBV7-2	CASSLRPGQGDEQFF
TRBV9	CASSVEGTGYNSPLHF
TRBV19	CASSRGRDREGNIQYF
TRBV5-1	CASSLLAPDTDTQYF
TRBV4-3	CASSQGAGLYNEQFF
TRBV9	CASSVGTGETQYF
TRBV28	CASRSEGGRETGTQYF
TRBV6-5	CASSSGDRGFYGYTF
TRBV7-2	CASSPSGSSYNEQFF
TRBV30	CAWERQGAGGNTIYF
TRBV2	CASSDQGDDGYTF
TRBV7-2	CASSPTRENYGYTF
TRBV5-4	CASSPKLAGVDEQFF
TRBV2	CASTSGTSGGNQETQYF
TRBV27	CASSFQYPGHSIRNTEAFF
TRBV11-2	CASSSDTGVGYTF
TRBV19	CASSVGALSNQPQHF
TRBV4-1	CASSQGGTQYF
TRBV4-3	CASSHYPPGGETQYF
TRBV5-6	CASSPRDRGKEKLFF
TRBV15	CATSRSPGTGSNQPQHF
TRBV6-5	CASSLTGQNTEAFF
TRBV6-5	CASSYSTGNTEAFF